One and the same sample provided the 19 T cell receptor beta chains below, sequenced in a study of CD4 T cells in relation to SARS-CoV-2 and coronaviruses (dated by TCRdb to the early 2020s). The receptor library was made with the immunoSEQ multiplex PCR assay. TCRdb mirrors the immuneACCESS table, restricted to in-frame sequences. Some clones are absent from its copies; in checked studies, under half trace to an unresolved V gene, and the reason for the others is unknown. This sample is represented by roughly 30,000 clones; around 76% of them were singletons. The biggest ten clones account for roughly 17% of the sample. Antigen specificity for these receptors is unknown. CD4+ T cells from unexposed donors were collected before the COVID-19 pandemic (2011-2018). The EasySep CD4+ T cell isolation kit was used to isolate CD4+ T cells once the cultures had run for roughly 10 days. The material sequenced was CD4+ T cells from PBMCs, cultured in vitro. The receptors derive from a human donor in good health.

The gene calls are TRBV21-1 and TRBJ2-3; the tabulated D call, TRBD1, remains unverified against the DNA. TRBV21-1 is flagged as a pseudogene. This CDR3 comprises 16 residues. The CDR3 bases are TGTGCCAGCAGCAAAGAGAACAGCCCTAGCACAGATACGCAGTATTTT. Protein product: CASSKENSPSTDTQYF.

On this clone: At one end, the junction sequence differs from germline, possibly due to a read error. The genes are TRBV7-7 and TRBJ2-5; D not resolved. From germline, CDR1 is SSHAT and CDR2 FNYEAQ (reference sequence). The CDR3 extends over 12 amino acids. For the CDR3, the DNA is TGTGCTAGCAGTCGACCCGGGGAGACCCAGTACTTC. Encoded protein: CASSRPGETQYF.

The chain combines TRBV6-1 with TRBJ2-2; D perhaps matches TRBD2 (7 bases). Per germline, CDR1 MNHNS and CDR2 SASEGT. The CDR3 totals 15 residues. The V gene lost 0 bases and the J gene lost 6 bases, with 11 bases spanning the gap. CDR3 DNA sequence: TGTGCCAGCAGTGAAGCGGGGGGGCCGGCCGGGGAGCTGTTTTTT. Translating it yields CASSEAGGPAGELFF.

The chain couples TRBV29-1 to TRBJ2-7; 9 nucleotides match TRBD2. Germline assignment: CDR1 SQVTM and CDR2 ANQGSEA. The CDR3 is made up of 13 amino acids. V lost 6 bases, J lost 4 bases, and 7 bases stayed unmatched. This CDR3 is CSVSTSGRYEQYF. DNA of the CDR3: TGCAGCGTCTCAACTAGCGGGCGGTACGAGCAGTACTTC.

This chain connects TRBV11-2 to TRBJ2-7, with D uncertain. The CDR3 length is 14 residues. Per the germline V gene, CDR1 is SGHAT and CDR2 is FQNNGV. The V end lost 5 bases, the J end lost 1 base, and 12 bases lay between the germline ends. The CDR3 DNA reads as TGTGCCAGCAGCCCCTATGGTAGGTCCTACGAGCAGTACTTC. It encodes CASSPYGRSYEQYF.

The gene calls are TRBV25-1 and TRBJ2-5, with a tentative D call TRBD1 (5 bases). Germline V CDR1 and CDR2: MGHDK, SYGVNS. Between the trimmed V and J ends, which lost 10 bases and 2 bases, there was a span of 5 bases. This CDR3 has 10 amino acids. The CDR3, as DNA: TGTGCCACAGGGCAAGAGACCCAGTACTTC. This translates into CATGQETQYF.

This clone was seen a handful of times. This sequence joins TRBV7-2 and TRBJ1-5; D remains ambiguous. Germline CDR1 SGHTA, CDR2 FQGNSA. This CDR3 has 13 residues. The V end lost 1 base, the J end lost 5 bases, and 6 bases lay between the germline ends. CDR3 in amino acids: CASSLVGDQPQHF. CDR3 nucleotide sequence: TGTGCCAGCAGCTTAGTTGGGGATCAGCCCCAGCATTTT.

The V call is TRBV30, the J call TRBJ1-2, with 8 bases lining up with TRBD1. The CDR3 consists of 13 residues. The ends lost 5 bases at V and 0 bases at J; junction bases unmatched: 2. Germline V gene data show CDR1 as GTSNPN and CDR2 as SVGIG (reference sequence). The CDR3: CAWETGANYGYTF. The CDR3 DNA follows: TGTGCCTGGGAGACAGGGGCTAACTATGGCTACACCTTC.

In this sample, this clone turned up once. The chain employs TRBV9 and TRBJ1-3; the D is unclear. Trimming shortened V by 4 bases and J by 8 bases, and 16 bases separated the two germline ends. Germline CDR1 reads SGDLS; CDR2 reads YYNGEE. The CDR3 sequence is 14 residues long. Here the CDR3 DNA reads TGTGCCAGCAGCTTCGGAAGTGGAGAGGACACCATATATTTT. Its translation is CASSFGSGEDTIYF.

The chain carries TRBV6-2 or TRBV6-3 and TRBJ2-3, with 7 positions matching TRBD1. The CDR3 extends over 14 amino acids. The junction had 3 bases not matched to a gene; V was cut back by 2 bases and J by 4 bases. Germline V CDR1 and CDR2: MNHEY, SVGEGT. CDR3 bases: TGTGCCAGCAGTTACCTAACAGGGGCAGATACGCAGTATTTT. Translated, it gives CASSYLTGADTQYF.

This chain links TRBV7-9 with TRBJ2-7, with TRBD2 matching over 8 bases. Germline lookup yields CDR1 SEHNR and CDR2 FQNEAQ (reference sequence). V shed 1 base, J shed 4 bases, and the junction held 6 bases outside the gene matches. This CDR3 is 15 amino acids long. The chain's CDR3 is CASSLGSGKGYEQYF. CDR3 bases: TGTGCCAGCAGCTTAGGTAGCGGGAAGGGGTACGAGCAGTACTTC.

The V call is TRBV11-3, the J call TRBJ2-5; D remains unclear. V lost 3 bases to trimming and J lost 5 bases, with 10 bases between them. The CDR3 spans 13 residues. Germline V gene data show CDR1 as SGHNT and CDR2 as YENEEA. CDR3 coding DNA: TGTGCCAGCAGCTTCGTGGCTGGGGAGACCCAGTACTTC. Encoded protein: CASSFVAGETQYF.

The V gene is TRBV7-8, the J gene TRBJ2-7, with D tentatively TRBD2 (6 bases). Germline CDR1 SGHVS, CDR2 FQNEAQ. V lost 1 base to trimming and J lost 7 bases, with 11 bases between them. This CDR3 comprises 13 residues. CDR3: CASSLVLGGEQYF. Here the CDR3 DNA reads TGTGCCAGCAGCTTAGTCTTGGGGGGAGAGCAGTACTTC.

The genes are TRBV6-6 and TRBJ2-2; 8 bases align to TRBD2. The CDR3 has 16 amino acids. The junction had 12 bases not matched to a gene; V was cut back by 6 bases and J by 6 bases. Germline loops: CDR1 MNHNY, CDR2 SVGAGI (reference sequence). In DNA form, the CDR3 reads TGTGCCAGCAGGCCCTGGGGTACTAGCGGTCCCGGGGAGCTGTTTTTT. This sequence encodes CASRPWGTSGPGELFF.

V and J are TRBV7-9 and TRBJ2-7; TRBD2 aligns across 10 bases. There are 16 residues in the CDR3. Germline CDR1 is SEHNR and CDR2 is FQNEAQ (reference sequence). V gave up 5 bases and J gave up 3 bases; unmatched junction bases: 10. CDR3 DNA: TGTGCCAGCAGCCCCACTAGCGGGAAGGTAGTCTACGAGCAGTACTTC. It yields the protein CASSPTSGKVVYEQYF.

The chain has TRBV20-1 and TRBJ1-1; D possibly corresponds to TRBD1 (5 bases). Germline V lookup: CDR1 DFQATT, CDR2 SNEGSKA (reference sequence). There are 12 residues in the CDR3. V was trimmed by 3 bases and J by 6 bases, leaving 11 bases between them. The CDR3 here is CSASVGEAEAFF. The CDR3 nucleotides read TGCAGTGCTAGTGTGGGGGAGGCTGAAGCTTTCTTT.

This chain connects TRBV5-1 to TRBJ2-5; no reliable D call. Looked up from germline, CDR1 is SGHRS and CDR2 is YFSETQ. This CDR3 is 14 amino acids long. V was shortened by 7 bases and J by 5 bases, with 18 bases between the two germline ends. The CDR3 bases are TGCGCCAGCCAGAATGGGGATCTCCGGGAGACCCAGTACTTC. As protein: CASQNGDLRETQYF.

This chain connects TRBV6-1 to TRBJ1-1, with TRBD1 matching 7 bases. The CDR3 length is 17 residues. Germline CDR1 MNHNS, CDR2 SASEGT. The ends lost 3 bases at V and 1 base at J; junction bases unmatched: 11. CDR3 DNA: TGTGCCAGCAGTGAGGGCGGGGGCAGGGGGACGAACACTGAAGCTTTCTTT. Its translation: CASSEGGGRGTNTEAFF.

This chain joins TRBV6-5 and TRBJ2-7; D remains unclear. The CDR3 runs to 13 residues. The V end was cut by 6 bases, the J end by 0 bases, with 9 bases between. The germline V gene has CDR1 MNHEY and CDR2 SVGAGI. For the CDR3, the DNA is TGTGCCAGCAGGACGACGGTCTCCTACGAGCAGTACTTC. Encoded protein: CASRTTVSYEQYF.